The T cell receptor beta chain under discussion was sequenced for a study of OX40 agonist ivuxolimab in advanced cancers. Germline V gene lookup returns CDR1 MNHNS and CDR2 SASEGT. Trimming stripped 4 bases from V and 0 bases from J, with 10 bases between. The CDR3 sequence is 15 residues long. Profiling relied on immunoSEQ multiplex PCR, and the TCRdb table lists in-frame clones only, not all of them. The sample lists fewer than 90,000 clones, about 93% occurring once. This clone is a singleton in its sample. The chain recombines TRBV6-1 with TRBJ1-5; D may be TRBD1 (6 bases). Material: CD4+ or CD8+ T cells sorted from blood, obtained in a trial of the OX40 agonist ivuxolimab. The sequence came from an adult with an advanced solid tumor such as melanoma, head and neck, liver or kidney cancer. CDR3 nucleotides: TGTGCCAGCAGTGTACAGGGAGATAGCAATCAGCCCCAGCATTTT. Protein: CASSVQGDSNQPQHF.